This T cell receptor (beta chain) was sequenced during a study of blood T cell repertoires in COVID-19. About the research overall: Samples of COVID-19 (acute and convalescent) were obtained from the United States, Italy and Spain. The cDNA or gDNA used as material had been derived from T cells, B-cell-depleted T cells, or PBMCs.

This clone was counted once. Per the authors' pipeline: Researchers report that nucleated cell counts were estimated from reference gene primer amplification. Repertoires were generated with immunoSEQ multiplex PCR, while TCRdb's copy carries only in-frame clones and drops some. For V, J and clone size, that table is used; D and trimming come from the DNA. The sample lists hundreds of thousands of clones, 70% to 90% occurring once. The CDR3 totals 16 residues. Germline V lookup: CDR1 PRHDT, CDR2 FYEKMQ (reference sequence). V gave up 1 base and J gave up 3 bases; unmatched junction bases: 5. The sequence was obtained from a man aged 45 to 65 with active or convalescent COVID-19. The genes are TRBV13 and TRBJ2-7, with 11 bases identical to TRBD2. Sequenced: peripheral blood. Here the CDR3 DNA reads TGTGCCAGCAGCTTAGTCCGGACTAGCGGGTTCTACGAGCAGTACTTC. This encodes CASSLVRTSGFYEQYF.